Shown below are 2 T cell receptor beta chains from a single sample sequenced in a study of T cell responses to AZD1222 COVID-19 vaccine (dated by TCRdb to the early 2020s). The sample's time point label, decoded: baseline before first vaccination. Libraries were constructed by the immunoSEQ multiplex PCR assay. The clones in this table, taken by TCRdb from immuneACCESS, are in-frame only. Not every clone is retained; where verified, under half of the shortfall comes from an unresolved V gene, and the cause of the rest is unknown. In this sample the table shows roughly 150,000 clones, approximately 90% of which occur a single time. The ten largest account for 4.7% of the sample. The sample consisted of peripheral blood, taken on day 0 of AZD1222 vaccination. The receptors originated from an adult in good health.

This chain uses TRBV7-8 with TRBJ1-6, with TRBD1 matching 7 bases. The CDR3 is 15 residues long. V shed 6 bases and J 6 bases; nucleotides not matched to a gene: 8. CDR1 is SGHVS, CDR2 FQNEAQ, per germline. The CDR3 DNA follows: TGTGCCAGCAGTTACCTCGGGACAGTTAATTCACCCCTCCACTTT. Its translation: CASSYLGTVNSPLHF.

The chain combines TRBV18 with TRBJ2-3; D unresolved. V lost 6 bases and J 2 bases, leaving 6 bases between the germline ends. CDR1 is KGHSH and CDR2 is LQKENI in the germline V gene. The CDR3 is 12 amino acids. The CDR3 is CASSRVTDTQYF. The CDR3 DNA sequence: TGTGCCAGCTCTCGAGTCACAGATACGCAGTATTTT.